This paragraph covers one T cell receptor beta chain sequence. Antigen specificity is unknown. The data were obtained in a study of T cell repertoires in cytomegalovirus infection. Study-wide context: Well-studied HLA-B-restricted CMV epitopes were used in the study alongside recently identified HLA-C-restricted ones.

TCRdb used MiXCR to reprocess the reads, holding one entry per CDR3 protein. Among fewer than 85,000 distinct CDR3 sequences listed, around 49% were seen once. Sequencing used CD8+ T cells from cultured PBMCs, obtained from culture after CMV antigen stimulation. The receptor's source is a human donor in good health (CMV status not recorded). Some clones in this sample may be carry-over from other donors' samples.

CDR3 region: CASSLAAEFYEQYF. For the CDR3, the DNA is TGCGCCAGCAGCTTGGCGGCAGAATTCTACGAGCAGTACTTC. The gene calls are TRBV5-1 and TRBJ2-7; D is unresolved. Germline loops: CDR1 SGHRS, CDR2 YFSETQ. This CDR3 has 14 amino acids. Trimming shortened V by 0 bases and J by 3 bases, and 10 bases separated the two germline ends.